Each of the 32 T cell receptor beta chains below was sequenced from the same sample in a study of cytomegalovirus exposure and HLA in healthy donors. The PCR used 60 Vbeta and 13 Jbeta primers. Generated by immunoSEQ multiplex PCR, the TCRdb table keeps only in-frame clones and is missing some. There are 86,000 or so clones in the sample; around 79% occur only once, and roughly 14% lies in the top ten. The material sequenced was PBMCs. These receptor sequences come from a woman aged 40 to 50 in good health and CMV-seropositive.

The chain couples TRBV2 to TRBJ2-2, with D possibly TRBD2 on 6 matching bases. The CDR3 is made up of 18 amino acids. Germline V gene lookup returns CDR1 SNHLY and CDR2 FYNNEI. The V end was cut by 6 bases, the J end by 6 bases, with 26 bases between. CDR3 loop: CASRSVGLKLAAPGELFF. The CDR3 DNA follows: TGTGCCAGCAGATCAGTGGGCCTTAAGTTAGCGGCTCCCGGGGAGCTGTTTTTT.

The chain joins TRBV27 to TRBJ1-3; maybe TRBD1 (5 bases). Germline-derived CDR1 and CDR2 are MNHEY and SMNVEV (reference sequence). This CDR3 has 15 amino acids. Trimming stripped 6 bases from V and 2 bases from J, with 14 bases between. The CDR3 DNA reads as TGTGCCAGCAGCCTTACTCGGGGGGCTGGAAACACCATATATTTT. As protein: CASSLTRGAGNTIYF.

The V gene is TRBV7-2, the J gene TRBJ1-1; 9 positions match TRBD1. Germline loops: CDR1 SGHTA, CDR2 FQGNSA. V shed 2 bases, J shed 5 bases, and the junction held 3 bases outside the gene matches. The CDR3 covers 14 residues. The DNA of the CDR3 is TGTGCCAGCAGCTTAACAGGGGGCAGGACTGAAGCTTTCTTT. This gives the protein CASSLTGGRTEAFF.

The chain is built from TRBV7-2 and TRBJ1-1; 7 nucleotides match TRBD1. V shed 4 bases, J shed 10 bases, and the junction held 15 bases outside the gene matches. The CDR3 runs 15 residues. CDR1 SGHTA and CDR2 FQGNSA come from the germline V gene. For the CDR3, the DNA is TGTGCCAGCAGCTCCTCCCCCGACAGGGCTCGGCGAGCTTTCTTT. Encoded protein: CASSSSPDRARRAFF.

This chain links TRBV4-2 with TRBJ1-2, with TRBD1 matching 11 bases. Germline trimming cut 2 bases from V and 6 bases from J; bases unmatched to any gene: 11. This CDR3 region has 17 residues. Germline CDR1 is LGHNA and CDR2 is YNFKEQ. The CDR3 region has the DNA TGTGCCAGCAGCCAATCACTTGGACAGGGGGCGGTCCATGGCTACACCTTC. Its translation is CASSQSLGQGAVHGYTF.

V and J are TRBV2 and TRBJ1-5, with D perhaps matching TRBD1 (6 bases). The CDR3 loop spans 14 amino acids. Trimming took 6 bases from V and 7 from J, leaving 16 bases between them. Germline V gives CDR1 SNHLY, CDR2 FYNNEI. The CDR3 spells CASSFTGISQPQHF. The DNA for the CDR3 is TGTGCCAGCAGCTTTACAGGGATCAGCCAGCCCCAGCATTTT.

The chain uses TRBV19 and TRBJ1-1; possibly TRBD1 for D (6 bases). Between the trimmed V and J ends, which lost 10 bases and 7 bases, there was a span of 13 bases. The CDR3 contains 11 residues. Germline V lookup: CDR1 LNHDA, CDR2 SQIVND (reference sequence). DNA of the CDR3: TGTGCCACTTTGACAGGTCTTGAAGCTTTCTTT. This sequence encodes CATLTGLEAFF.

The chain carries TRBV9 and TRBJ2-2; 7 bases line up with TRBD1. Germline values: CDR1 SGDLS, CDR2 YYNGEE. The CDR3 has 15 amino acids. With 6 bases clipped from V and 1 base from J, the junction kept 6 bases outside the gene matches. CDR3 sequence (DNA): TGTGCCAGCACTTACAGGGGCAAGAACACCGGGGAGCTGTTTTTT. It codes for CASTYRGKNTGELFF.

This clone showed up just once. The chain has TRBV9 and TRBJ1-2, with D maybe TRBD1 (6 bases). Germline loops: CDR1 SGDLS, CDR2 YYNGEE. This CDR3 region has 15 residues. Between the trimmed V and J ends, which lost 4 bases and 4 bases, there was a span of 17 bases. The CDR3 DNA reads TGTGCCAGCAGCCTTGAGGGGGGGTCAGGCTATGGCTACACCTTC. This sequence encodes CASSLEGGSGYGYTF. The full variable domain, completed using reference TRBV9 and TRBJ1-2, is DSGVTQTPKHLITATGQRVTLRCSPRSGDLSVYWYQQSLDQGLQFLIQYYNGEERAKGNILERFSAQQFPDLHSELNLSSLELGDSALYFCASSLEGGSGYGYTFGSGTRLTVV.

The genes are TRBV9 and TRBJ2-1; TRBD2 aligns across 14 bases. There are 16 residues in the CDR3. Looked up from germline, CDR1 is SGDLS and CDR2 is YYNGEE. Trimming at V came to 4 bases and at J to 8 bases, leaving 8 bases not matched to a gene. As DNA, the CDR3 is TGTGCCAGCAGCTCTGCCGGGACTAGCGGGAGCGATGAGCAGTTCTTC. It yields the protein CASSSAGTSGSDEQFF. The full variable domain, its missing parts supplied by reference TRBV9 and TRBJ2-1, is DSGVTQTPKHLITATGQRVTLRCSPRSGDLSVYWYQQSLDQGLQFLIQYYNGEERAKGNILERFSAQQFPDLHSELNLSSLELGDSALYFCASSSAGTSGSDEQFFGPGTRLTVL.

The chain combines TRBV5-4 with TRBJ2-2; perhaps TRBD2 as D (7 bases). CDR1 is SGHNT, CDR2 YYREEE, per germline (reference sequence). The CDR3 loop spans 17 amino acids. Trimming took off 3 bases at V and 0 bases at J, with 15 bases between the two ends. The CDR3 protein is CASSSAVGGPNTGELFF. The DNA for the CDR3 is TGTGCCAGCAGCTCGGCCGTGGGGGGGCCGAACACCGGGGAGCTGTTTTTT.

V and J are TRBV5-8 and TRBJ1-1, with unresolved D. V lost 1 base and J 8 bases, leaving 6 bases between the germline ends. The CDR3 runs 11 residues. The germline V gene encodes CDR1 SGHTS and CDR2 YDEGEE. The CDR3 coding sequence is TGTGCCAGCAGCTTGATCCTAGAAGCTTTCTTT. As protein: CASSLILEAFF.

V is TRBV4-2 and J is TRBJ2-7; D ambiguous. The V and J ends lost 1 base and 3 bases respectively, with 10 bases between them. Germline V lookup: CDR1 LGHNA, CDR2 YNFKEQ. The CDR3 loop spans 14 amino acids. CDR3 in DNA: TGTGCCAGCAGCCAAGTCACGAGTGGCTACGAGCAGTACTTC. Protein sequence: CASSQVTSGYEQYF.

The genes are TRBV18 and TRBJ1-3; TRBD1 matches 10 bases. The J segment lost 4 bases and the V segment lost 4 bases, leaving 4 bases of the junction unmatched. Germline values: CDR1 KGHSH, CDR2 LQKENI. The CDR3 has 15 residues. The CDR3 nucleotides are TGTGCCAGCTCACAGGGACAGGGGAGCGGAAACACCATATATTTT. The encoded protein is CASSQGQGSGNTIYF. The complete variable domain, with remaining parts taken from reference TRBV18 and TRBJ1-3, reads NAGVMQNPRHLVRRRGQEARLRCSPMKGHSHVYWYRQLPEEGLKFMVYLQKENIIDESGMPKERFSAEFPKEGPSILRIQQVVRGDSAAYFCASSQGQGSGNTIYFGEGSWLTVV.

The chain is built from TRBV11-3 and TRBJ1-1, with D unresolved. Germline CDR1 reads SGHNT; CDR2 reads YENEEA. The CDR3 consists of 13 residues. V lost 1 base, J lost 5 bases, and 8 bases lay in between. The CDR3 region has the DNA TGTGCCAGCAGCTTAGTCAGGAGGACTGAAGCTTTCTTT. It translates to CASSLVRRTEAFF.

Note on this clone: The sample contains more than one DNA sequence encoding this CDR3. V and J are TRBV19 and TRBJ1-5, with 7 bases fitting TRBD1. The CDR3 is made up of 16 amino acids. Germline loops: CDR1 LNHDA, CDR2 SQIVND (reference sequence). The J segment lost 4 bases and the V segment lost 1 base, leaving 7 bases of the junction unmatched. The CDR3 loop reads CASSIARTGGNQPQHF. The CDR3 DNA follows: TGTGCCAGTAGTATAGCCCGGACAGGAGGGAATCAGCCCCAGCATTTT. Complete variable domain (other parts from reference TRBV19 and TRBJ1-5): DGGITQSPKYLFRKEGQNVTLSCEQNLNHDAMYWYRQDPGQGLRLIYYSQIVNDFQKGDIAEGYSVSREKKESFPLTVTSAQKNPTAFYLCASSIARTGGNQPQHFGDGTRLSIL.

This chain uses TRBV7-3 with TRBJ2-7; 10 bases are shared with TRBD2. V lost 5 bases and J lost 5; bases outside the gene matches: 9. The CDR3 covers 15 residues. Germline V gene data show CDR1 as SGHTA and CDR2 as FQGTGA. The CDR3: CASSPSGGGTHEQYF. In nucleotides, the CDR3 is TGTGCCAGCAGCCCCAGCGGGGGGGGAACCCACGAGCAGTACTTC.

V usage is TRBV19 and J usage is TRBJ1-2; 8 bases map to TRBD1. CDR3 length: 16 residues. The V segment lost 4 bases and the J segment 0 bases; nucleotides outside the gene matches: 7. Germline CDR1 and CDR2: LNHDA and SQIVND (reference sequence). The CDR3 sequence: CASSTKSTGANYGYTF. The CDR3 nucleotides read TGTGCCAGTAGTACCAAATCGACAGGGGCTAACTATGGCTACACCTTC.

In its sample, this clone was seen a few times. As DNA, the CDR3 is TGTGCCAGCAGCTTCCGAGAGCGGAGTAGCGACAATGAGCAGTTCTTC. Encoded protein: CASSFRERSSDNEQFF. The chain carries TRBV7-9 and TRBJ2-1, with D possibly matching TRBD2 (5 bases). Germline assignment: CDR1 SEHNR and CDR2 FQNEAQ (reference sequence). V was cut by 3 bases and J by 5 bases, with 17 bases left in between. The CDR3 is made up of 16 amino acids.

The J gene is TRBJ2-7, the V gene TRBV11-2; TRBD1 agrees at 10 bases. This CDR3 has 19 amino acids. Losses at the gene ends were 4 bases for V and 4 bases for J; bases not matched to a gene: 19. Germline CDR1 SGHAT, CDR2 FQNNGV. As DNA, the CDR3 is TGTGCCAGCAGCTCCAGGGCCCATATGACAGGGGGCACTTTATACGAGCAGTACTTC. Its protein product is CASSSRAHMTGGTLYEQYF.

This clone was detected only a few times. This chain links TRBV7-8 with TRBJ2-3, with D possibly TRBD1 on 6 matching bases. The CDR3 totals 17 residues. V gave up 5 bases and J gave up 4 bases, with 22 bases separating them. Germline assignment: CDR1 SGHVS and CDR2 FQNEAQ. The CDR3 sequence: CASSPKPGQRRADTQYF. The CDR3 nucleotides are TGTGCCAGCAGCCCGAAACCGGGACAAAGGCGTGCAGATACGCAGTATTTT.

The chain is built from TRBV7-6 and TRBJ1-1; D uncertain. CDR1 is SGHVS and CDR2 is FNYEAQ in the germline V gene. Trimming left V 4 bases short and J 0 bases short, with 6 bases between. This CDR3 is built from 13 residues. CDR3 sequence: CASSSRLNTEAFF. CDR3 DNA: TGTGCCAGCAGCTCTAGATTGAACACTGAAGCTTTCTTT.

The chain joins TRBV6-5 to TRBJ1-4; a weak D match, TRBD1 (5 bases). Germline V gives CDR1 MNHEY, CDR2 SVGAGI. The V end lost 2 bases, the J end lost 5 bases, and 12 bases lay between the germline ends. The CDR3 sequence is 15 residues long. CDR3 residues: CASSYDVRVNEKLFF. The CDR3 bases are TGTGCCAGCAGTTACGATGTCAGGGTGAATGAAAAACTGTTTTTT.

This clone has a handful of counts. This chain joins TRBV6-5 and TRBJ1-1, with D maybe TRBD1 (5 bases). V was cut by 5 bases and J by 4 bases, with 11 bases left in between. The length of the CDR3 is 13 residues. The germline CDR1 and CDR2 sequences are MNHEY and SVGAGI. CDR3 residues: CASSTGLPTEAFF. In DNA, the CDR3 is TGTGCCAGCAGTACGGGACTTCCCACTGAAGCTTTCTTT.

The gene calls are TRBV28 and TRBJ1-5; D is uncertain. This CDR3 contains 15 residues. Germline CDR1 is MDHEN and CDR2 is SYDVKM. V was shortened by 3 bases and J by 0 bases, with 9 bases between the two germline ends. CDR3 bases: TGTGCCAGCAGTTTCCCCGGGATTAGCAATCAGCCCCAGCATTTT. It yields the protein CASSFPGISNQPQHF.

V gene TRBV30 combines with J gene TRBJ2-1, with TRBD1 identical over 7 bases. The CDR3 is 14 amino acids. V lost 7 bases to trimming and J lost 6 bases; unmatched junction nucleotides: 12. CDR1 and CDR2 (germline): GTSNPN, SVGIG (reference sequence). CDR3 region: CAFYRDSRFNEQFF. CDR3 bases: TGTGCCTTTTACCGGGACAGCCGATTCAATGAGCAGTTCTTC.

The chain has TRBV28 and TRBJ2-4, with 8 bases matching TRBD2. Trimming removed 4 bases from V and 7 bases from J; junction bases left unmatched: 3. The CDR3 contains 13 residues. Germline V gene sequence: CDR1 MDHEN, CDR2 SYDVKM. CDR3 sequence: CASSSGGQNIQYF. The CDR3 bases are TGTGCCAGCAGTTCGGGGGGGCAGAACATTCAGTACTTC. The full variable domain, its missing parts supplied by reference TRBV28 and TRBJ2-4, is DVKVTQSSRYLVKRTGEKVFLECVQDMDHENMFWYRQDPGLGLRLIYFSYDVKMKEKGDIPEGYSVSREKKERFSLILESASTNQTSMYLCASSSGGQNIQYFGAGTRLSVL.

The chain combines TRBV28 with TRBJ1-2; 8 bases align to TRBD1. V was pared by 4 bases and J by 8 bases, with 6 bases of the junction left unmatched. In germline, CDR1 is MDHEN, CDR2 SYDVKM. CDR3 length: 13 residues. CDR3 region: CASSSGGRGGYTF. CDR3 nucleotides: TGTGCCAGCAGTTCAGGGGGCAGGGGCGGCTACACCTTC.

V and J are TRBV18 and TRBJ1-1, with D tentatively TRBD1 (5 bases). V was clipped by 1 base and J by 0 bases, with 15 bases between them. Germline V gene lookup returns CDR1 KGHSH and CDR2 LQKENI. The CDR3 is 17 amino acids. The CDR3 DNA sequence: TGTGCCAGCTCACCACAGGGGTCGGGCAAAATGAACACTGAAGCTTTCTTT. It codes for CASSPQGSGKMNTEAFF.

V gene TRBV20-1 combines with J gene TRBJ2-7, with TRBD1 identical over 8 bases. J gave up 13 bases and V 3 bases, and 8 bases lay outside the gene matches. The CDR3 is made up of 11 amino acids. In germline, CDR1 is DFQATT, CDR2 SNEGSKA (reference sequence). CDR3 sequence reads: CSARGDRSQYF. CDR3 in DNA: TGCAGTGCTAGGGGGGACAGGAGCCAATACTTC.

This chain uses TRBV28 with TRBJ1-4; D unclear. This CDR3 has 13 residues. Germline lookup yields CDR1 MDHEN and CDR2 SYDVKM. Trimming left V 7 bases short and J 7 bases short, with 13 bases between. The CDR3 reads CASTVAAFEKLFF. In DNA, the CDR3 is TGTGCCAGCACAGTCGCGGCCTTTGAAAAACTGTTTTTT. Combining the CDR3 with reference TRBV28 and TRBJ1-4 gives the whole variable domain DVKVTQSSRYLVKRTGEKVFLECVQDMDHENMFWYRQDPGLGLRLIYFSYDVKMKEKGDIPEGYSVSREKKERFSLILESASTNQTSMYLCASTVAAFEKLFFGSGTQLSVL.

The gene calls are TRBV27 and TRBJ2-7, with D possibly TRBD1 on 6 matching bases. This CDR3 contains 13 residues. The germline gives CDR1 MNHEY, CDR2 SMNVEV (reference sequence). Trimming removed 3 bases at V and 3 bases at J, with 9 bases between. The CDR3 DNA is TGTGCCAGCAGTTTTATACAGGGCTACGAGCAGTACTTC. Translating gives CASSFIQGYEQYF.